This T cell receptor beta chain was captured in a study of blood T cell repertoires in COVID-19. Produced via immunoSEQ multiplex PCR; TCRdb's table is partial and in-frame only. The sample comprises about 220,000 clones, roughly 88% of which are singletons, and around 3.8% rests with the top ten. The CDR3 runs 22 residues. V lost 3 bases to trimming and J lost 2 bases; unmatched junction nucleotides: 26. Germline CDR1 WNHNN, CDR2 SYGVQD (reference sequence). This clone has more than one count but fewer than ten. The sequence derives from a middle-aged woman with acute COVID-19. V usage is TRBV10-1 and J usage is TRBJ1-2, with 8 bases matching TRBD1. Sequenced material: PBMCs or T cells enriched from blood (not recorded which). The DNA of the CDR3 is TGCGCCAGCAGTGACTCTACGAGACAGGGGTCTGTTCGGGCAAACAGAAACTATGGCTACACCTTC. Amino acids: CASSDSTRQGSVRANRNYGYTF.